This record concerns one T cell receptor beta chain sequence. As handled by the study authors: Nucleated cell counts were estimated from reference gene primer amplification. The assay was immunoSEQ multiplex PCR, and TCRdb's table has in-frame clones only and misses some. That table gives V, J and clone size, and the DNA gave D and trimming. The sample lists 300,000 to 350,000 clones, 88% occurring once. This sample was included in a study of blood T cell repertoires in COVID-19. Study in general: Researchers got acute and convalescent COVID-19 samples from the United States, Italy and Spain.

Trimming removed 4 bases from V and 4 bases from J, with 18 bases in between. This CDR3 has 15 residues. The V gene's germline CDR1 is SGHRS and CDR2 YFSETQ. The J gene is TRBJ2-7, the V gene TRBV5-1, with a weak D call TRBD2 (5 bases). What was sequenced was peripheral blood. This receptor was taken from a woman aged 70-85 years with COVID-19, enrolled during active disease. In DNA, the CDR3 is TGCGCCAGCAGCCTAACTGGAGGCAGCGGTTACGAGCAGTACTTC. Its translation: CASSLTGGSGYEQYF. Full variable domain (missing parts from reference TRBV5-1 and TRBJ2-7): KAGVTQTPRYLIKTRGQQVTLSCSPISGHRSVSWYQQTPGQGLQFLFEYFSETQRNKGNFPGRFSGRQFSNSRSEMNVSTLELGDSALYLCASSLTGGSGYEQYFGPGTRLTVT.